Below, 9 T cell receptor beta chains from the same sample are listed, as sequenced in a study of regulatory T cells in long-lasting Graves disease. Arm-PCR of CDR3 regions with iRepertoire HTBI primers generated TCR beta libraries. Via MiXCR, TCRdb re-called the multiplex PCR reads, giving one row per CDR3 protein. Altogether 500,000 to 700,000 distinct CDR3 sequences are present, around 15% being singletons, with the ten largest covering around a sixth. Time point here: newly diagnosed GD, antithyroid drugs for less than 3 months. Preparation of the TCR library used RNA extracted from PBMCs. In addition, the sample was reused for a study of T cells in Graves' hyperthyroidism and ophthalmopathy.

Sequenced material: peripheral blood mononuclear cells (PBMCs), taken at new diagnosis, from a patient treated with antithyroid drugs. The receptors derive from a woman aged 25 to 39 with Graves disease.

This clonotype occurred a few times. The chain combines TRBV5-1 with TRBJ1-4; weak D call: TRBD1 (5 bases). This CDR3 has 16 amino acids. The ends were cut back, 0 bases at V and 0 bases at J, with 9 bases in the middle. The germline CDR1 and CDR2 sequences are SGHRS and YFSETQ. For the CDR3, the DNA is TGCGCCAGCAGCTTGGCGGGGACGACAACTAATGAAAAACTGTTTTTT. Translating it yields CASSLAGTTTNEKLFF. The variable domain in full, completed from reference TRBV5-1 and TRBJ1-4, reads KAGVTQTPRYLIKTRGQQVTLSCSPISGHRSVSWYQQTPGQGLQFLFEYFSETQRNKGNFPGRFSGRQFSNSRSEMNVSTLELGDSALYLCASSLAGTTTNEKLFFGSGTQLSVL.

V gene TRBV11-2 combines with J gene TRBJ1-1, with 12 bases fitting TRBD1. The CDR3 totals 21 residues. CDR1 is SGHAT and CDR2 is FQNNGV in the germline V gene. J gave up 1 base and V 5 bases, and 20 bases lay outside the gene matches. The CDR3 reads CASSLPRNSGTGGRGNTEAFF. The CDR3 DNA reads TGTGCCAGCAGCCTGCCCAGAAATTCCGGGACAGGGGGCCGAGGGAACACTGAAGCTTTCTTT.

This sequence joins TRBV27 and TRBJ2-5, with 7 positions matching TRBD2. The CDR3 is 15 amino acids. The V and J ends lost 4 bases and 0 bases, in that order; junction bases with no gene match: 5. Per germline, CDR1 MNHEY and CDR2 SMNVEV (reference sequence). CDR3 DNA sequence: TGTGCCAGCAGTTCAACCGGGAGGTACCAAGAGACCCAGTACTTC. Translated: CASSSTGRYQETQYF.

The chain joins TRBV7-9 to TRBJ2-4; TRBD2 aligns across 7 bases. The germline V gene encodes CDR1 SEHNR and CDR2 FQNEAQ (reference sequence). This CDR3 has 15 residues. V lost 5 bases and J lost 0; bases outside the gene matches: 4. The CDR3 DNA follows: TGTGCCAGCAGCAAGAGCGGGGTAGCCAAAAACATTCAGTACTTC. Residues: CASSKSGVAKNIQYF.

This sequence joins TRBV5-5 and TRBJ1-1; D remains ambiguous. The CDR3 extends over 14 amino acids. V lost 0 bases and J lost 6, with 12 bases in between. Per the germline V gene, CDR1 is SGHKS and CDR2 is YYEKEE (reference sequence). Written as DNA, the CDR3 is TGTGCCAGCAGCTTGGTTATAGTCGGGGCTGAAGCTTTCTTT. Its protein product is CASSLVIVGAEAFF.

This chain connects TRBV6-1 to TRBJ1-2; 8 bases are shared with TRBD1. This CDR3 has 15 residues. Germline V gene sequence: CDR1 MNHNS, CDR2 SASEGT. V gave up 3 bases and J gave up 6 bases; unmatched junction bases: 9. The CDR3, as DNA: TGTGCCAGCAGTGACCCTGTCGACAGGGGAAATGGCTACACCTTC. Protein product: CASSDPVDRGNGYTF.

This clonotype was counted many times. J is TRBJ1-2 and V is TRBV2; D is ambiguous. The CDR3 totals 10 residues. The V gene lost 6 bases and the J gene lost 8 bases, with 7 bases spanning the gap. Germline V gene lookup returns CDR1 SNHLY and CDR2 FYNNEI. The CDR3 protein is CASRILGYTF. The CDR3 DNA sequence: TGTGCCAGCAGGATCTTAGGCTACACCTTC.

CDR3 DNA: TGTGCCAGCAGCATCGACAGGCGAACTGAAGCTTTCTTT. Residues: CASSIDRRTEAFF. This sequence joins TRBV6-1 and TRBJ1-1, with D possibly being TRBD1 (6 bases). The CDR3 has 13 amino acids. The ends were cut back, 6 bases at V and 5 bases at J, with 13 bases in the middle. Germline CDR1 reads MNHNS; CDR2 reads SASEGT.

The chain links TRBV7-3 to TRBJ2-3, with D unresolved. Trimming stripped 4 bases from V and 9 bases from J, with 14 bases between. Germline V lookup: CDR1 SGHTA, CDR2 FQGTGA. The CDR3 runs to 13 residues. This CDR3 reads CASSSEPLDTQYF. The CDR3 DNA sequence: TGTGCCAGCAGCTCCGAGCCTTTGGACACGCAGTATTTT.